One T cell receptor beta chain is described in this entry. Its specificity is unknown. This record comes from a study of T cells in localized non-small cell lung cancer. CDR3 length: 15 amino acids. Germline V lookup: CDR1 SGHAT, CDR2 FQNNGV. The germline V and J ends were trimmed by 5 bases and 7 bases, with 17 bases remaining between them. Overall study findings and caveats: T cell clonality was highest in uninvolved adjacent lung, above tumor. Multi-region tumor sequencing was not done, so intratumor heterogeneity could not be excluded. Patients showing higher blood T cell density tended to see longer overall survival. In adjacent lung appeared a median around 55 of the top 100 tumor clones.

The assay was immunoSEQ multiplex PCR, and TCRdb's table has in-frame clones only and misses some. The table includes under 35,000 clones, about nine tenths detected once. This TCR was recovered from a female donor older than 55 with stage I lung adenocarcinoma. The specimen comprised peripheral blood, sampled before any cancer treatment. The rearrangement joins TRBV11-2 to TRBJ2-2; D perhaps matches TRBD1 (5 bases). CDR3 loop: CASSNQGLGVGELFF. CDR3 nucleotides: TGTGCCAGCAGCAACCAAGGCCTAGGGGTCGGGGAGCTGTTTTTT.